These 21 T cell receptor beta chains were all obtained from the same sample, sequenced in a study of molecular identifiers for immune sequencing clone quantification. TCRdb called the PCR reads again in MiXCR, with one record for every CDR3 protein. The table has about 640,000 distinct CDR3 sequences, about 20% seen once. Sequencing was done on a sample of naive CD8+ T cells from blood, with Jurkat cell RNA spiked in. Indicated subset: FACS-sorted CD8+CD4-CCR7+CD45RA+ naive T cells. These receptors were obtained from a human donor in good health. Some libraries in this study had Jurkat cell RNA spiked in.

As concerns this clonotype: A much more abundant neighbour one base away suggests this may be a read error. The genes are TRBV28 and TRBJ2-1; no definite D call. The germline V gene encodes CDR1 MDHEN and CDR2 SYDVKM. CDR3 size: 13 residues. With 3 bases removed from V and 12 bases from J, the gap between germline ends came to 15 bases. The CDR3, as DNA: TGTGCCAGCAGTTTTTTTCCGTCGGGTGGGCAGTTCTTC. It is translated as CASSFFPSGGQFF. Drawing the rest from reference TRBV28 and TRBJ2-1, the complete variable domain is DVKVTQSSRYLVKRTGEKVFLECVQDMDHENMFWYRQDPGLGLRLIYFSYDVKMKEKGDIPEGYSVSREKKERFSLILESASTNQTSMYLCASSFFPSGGQFFGPGTRLTVL.

This clonotype appeared many times. V and J are TRBV3-1 and TRBJ2-2; D perhaps matches TRBD2 (5 bases). The germline V gene has CDR1 LGHDT and CDR2 YNNKEL (reference sequence). Trimming cost V 3 bases and J 0 bases, with 14 bases left between them. This CDR3 has 17 residues. DNA for the CDR3: TGTGCCAGCAGCCACGCAAGGAGGCTATCGAACACCGGGGAGCTGTTTTTT. Amino acids: CASSHARRLSNTGELFF. The whole variable domain, remainder taken from reference TRBV3-1 and TRBJ2-2, is DTAVSQTPKYLVTQMGNDKSIKCEQNLGHDTMYWYKQDSKKFLKIMFSYNNKELIINETVPNRFSPKSPDKAHLNLHINSLELGDSAVYFCASSHARRLSNTGELFFGEGSRLTVL.

As regards this clonotype: The junction departs from the called germline gene at one end, perhaps through a read error. J is TRBJ2-3 and V is TRBV11-2; D is possibly TRBD1 (5 bases). Germline loops: CDR1 SGHAT, CDR2 FQNNGV. This CDR3 has 15 residues. The CDR3 protein is CASSLYLGTTGTQYF. CDR3 sequence (DNA): TGTGCCAGCAGCTTATATCTGGGAACCACAGGTACGCAGTATTTT.

This clonotype has at least ten counts. The J gene is TRBJ2-3, the V gene TRBV7-2, with 8 positions matching TRBD2. CDR1 SGHTA and CDR2 FQGNSA come from the germline V gene. V gave up 7 bases and J gave up 2 bases; unmatched junction bases: 5. This CDR3 is 14 amino acids long. CDR3 residues: CASTSSGFTDTQYF. In DNA, the CDR3 is TGTGCCAGCACTTCTAGCGGGTTCACAGATACGCAGTATTTT.

This clonotype has a count of ten or more. This sequence joins TRBV9 and TRBJ2-7, with 7 bases aligning to TRBD2. The CDR3 runs to 15 residues. In germline, CDR1 is SGDLS, CDR2 YYNGEE. V shed 4 bases, J shed 0 bases, and the junction held 7 bases outside the gene matches. The CDR3 DNA reads as TGTGCCAGCAGCCCTCGGGGGGAGGTCTCCTACGAGCAGTACTTC. Translated, it gives CASSPRGEVSYEQYF.

The chain employs TRBV30 and TRBJ2-7; possible D gene TRBD1, 6 bases. V lost 2 bases, J lost 5 bases, and 10 bases lay in between. Germline CDR1 and CDR2: GTSNPN and SVGIG (reference sequence). The CDR3 totals 12 residues. In DNA, the CDR3 is TGTGCCTGGAGTCAGGGGTGGGACGAGCAGTACTTC. It codes for CAWSQGWDEQYF.

For the CDR3, the DNA is TGTGCCAGCAGCTTCTGGGGGGAGAGGGAGCAGTACTTC. This gives the protein CASSFWGEREQYF. This rearrangement joins TRBV11-2 to TRBJ2-7; possible D gene TRBD2, 6 bases. V lost 3 bases, J lost 7 bases, and 13 bases lay in between. This CDR3 is 13 amino acids long. Per germline, CDR1 SGHAT and CDR2 FQNNGV.

This clonotype was counted at least ten times. The rearrangement uses TRBV28 and TRBJ1-1, with D perhaps matching TRBD1 (5 bases). V was pared by 5 bases and J by 1 base, with 8 bases between. The length of the CDR3 is 13 residues. In germline, CDR1 is MDHEN, CDR2 SYDVKM. The CDR3 sequence is CASSETENTEAFF. Written as DNA, the CDR3 is TGTGCCAGCAGTGAGACAGAGAACACTGAAGCTTTCTTT.

This clonotype has at least ten counts. The chain links TRBV7-2 to TRBJ1-1, with no clear D. The V and J ends lost 2 bases and 11 bases respectively, with 15 bases between them. CDR3 length: 13 amino acids. CDR1 SGHTA and CDR2 FQGNSA come from the germline V gene. CDR3 in amino acids: CASSLILAGPAFF. In DNA form, the CDR3 reads TGTGCCAGCAGCTTAATCCTGGCAGGTCCGGCTTTCTTT.

In this sample, this clonotype turned up a few times. The chain carries TRBV7-6 and TRBJ2-1; 10 nucleotides match TRBD1. After removal of 5 bases from V and 6 bases from J, the junction contained 10 bases not matched to a gene. This CDR3 contains 16 residues. Germline V lookup: CDR1 SGHVS, CDR2 FNYEAQ. CDR3 sequence: CASSTLTGGDFNEQFF. The CDR3 DNA reads as TGTGCCAGCAGCACATTGACAGGGGGCGATTTCAATGAGCAGTTCTTC.

With respect to this clonotype: A single base separates this from a much larger clone, so it may be a read error. CDR3 DNA: TGCAGTGCTAGAGAGCTCAGACAGGGGCTCTTCGGTGAGCAGTTCTTC. As protein: CSARELRQGLFGEQFF. The V call is TRBV20-1, the J call TRBJ2-1; 8 bases agree with TRBD1. With 0 bases clipped from V and 9 bases from J, the junction kept 13 bases outside the gene matches. Looked up from germline, CDR1 is DFQATT and CDR2 is SNEGSKA (reference sequence). There are 16 residues in the CDR3.

The J gene is TRBJ2-1, the V gene TRBV27; TRBD2 is a possible D gene (5 bases). CDR3 length: 13 residues. Germline CDR1 is MNHEY and CDR2 is SMNVEV (reference sequence). V was clipped by 6 bases and J by 7 bases, with 13 bases between them. The CDR3 sequence is CASSQPLANEQFF. DNA of the CDR3: TGTGCCAGCAGCCAACCCCTAGCAAATGAGCAGTTCTTC.

This clonotype was observed a handful of times. The CDR3 is CASTPSYRVTYNEQFF. For the CDR3, the DNA is TGTGCCAGCACCCCCTCCTACAGGGTCACCTACAATGAGCAGTTCTTC. The gene calls are TRBV27 and TRBJ2-1; maybe TRBD1 (6 bases). V lost 7 bases and J 2 bases, leaving 18 bases between the germline ends. The CDR3 consists of 16 residues. From germline, CDR1 is MNHEY and CDR2 SMNVEV (reference sequence).

To note about this clonotype: Just one base apart from a much larger clone, this may be a read error. CDR3 bases: TGTGTCAGCAGCCAAGTATCCGGTGGGAGCCGACAGACCCAGTACTTC. This codes for CVSSQVSGGSRQTQYF. J is TRBJ2-5 and V is TRBV14, with D possibly matching TRBD2 (5 bases). Germline CDR1 is SGHDN and CDR2 is FVKESK. The CDR3 extends over 16 amino acids.

This clonotype was picked up many times. V gene TRBV27 combines with J gene TRBJ1-6; a weak D match, TRBD1 (5 bases). This CDR3 comprises 16 residues. The germline V gene has CDR1 MNHEY and CDR2 SMNVEV (reference sequence). Trimming cost V 5 bases and J 7 bases, with 18 bases left between them. CDR3 DNA: TGTGCCAGCAGTCCGTCCAGCGGGGCAGTCAATTCACCCCTCCACTTT. Protein sequence: CASSPSSGAVNSPLHF.

Remarks on this clonotype: A much larger clonotype is one base distant, so this may be a read error. The chain couples TRBV6-5 to TRBJ2-7; possibly TRBD1 for D (5 bases). The CDR3 contains 16 residues. Germline V CDR1 and CDR2: MNHEY, SVGAGI. This chain's CDR3 is CASSYSFRTPIYERYF. CDR3 sequence (DNA): TGTGCCAGCAGTTACTCCTTTCGGACACCGATCTACGAGCGGTACTTC.

This clonotype was seen only a few times. V and J are TRBV13 and TRBJ2-7; 8 bases fit TRBD1. Germline V gives CDR1 PRHDT, CDR2 FYEKMQ (reference sequence). The CDR3 extends over 16 amino acids. V shed 1 base and J 2 bases; nucleotides not matched to a gene: 7. CDR3 DNA: TGTGCCAGCAGCTTAGTGGGTACAGGGGGACCCTACGAGCAGTACTTC. This gives the protein CASSLVGTGGPYEQYF. Drawing the rest from reference TRBV13 and TRBJ2-7, the complete variable domain is AAGVIQSPRHLIKEKRETATLKCYPIPRHDTVYWYQQGPGQDPQFLISFYEKMQSDKGSIPDRFSAQQFSDYHSELNMSSLELGDSALYFCASSLVGTGGPYEQYFGPGTRLTVT.

This clonotype was recorded at least ten times. The chain joins TRBV12-3 or TRBV12-4 to TRBJ1-1; a weak D match, TRBD1 (5 bases). Trimming left V 6 bases short and J 7 bases short, with 18 bases between. CDR3 length equals 14 residues. The DNA for the CDR3 is TGTGCCAGCAGACCCGACAATAGGGACTATGAAGCTTTCTTT. Translation: CASRPDNRDYEAFF.

This clonotype has only one observation. A much larger clone sits a single nucleotide away, making a read error possible. This CDR3 is CASSTGPRSQPQHF. The CDR3 DNA is TGTGCCAGCAGTACCGGGCCCCGCAGTCAGCCCCAGCATTTT. The genes are TRBV2 and TRBJ1-5; D unclear. The CDR3 extends over 14 amino acids. V was trimmed by 5 bases and J by 6 bases, leaving 14 bases between them. Germline CDR1 SNHLY, CDR2 FYNNEI.

This clonotype was counted many times. The genes are TRBV7-2 and TRBJ2-7, with D unresolved. Trimming left V 1 base short and J 5 bases short, with 9 bases between. Looked up from germline, CDR1 is SGHTA and CDR2 is FQGNSA. The CDR3 has 13 amino acids. CDR3 protein: CASSLGAWDEQYF. The CDR3 coding sequence is TGTGCCAGCAGCTTAGGGGCTTGGGACGAGCAGTACTTC. Full variable domain (remainder filled in from reference TRBV7-2 and TRBJ2-7): GAGVSQSPSNKVTEKGKDVELRCDPISGHTALYWYRQSLGQGLEFLIYFQGNSAPDKSGLPSDRFSAERTGGSVSTLTIQRTQQEDSAVYLCASSLGAWDEQYFGPGTRLTVT.

Ten or more counts support this clonotype. V and J are TRBV15 and TRBJ1-1; no firm D call. CDR3 length: 11 residues. Trimming removed 3 bases from V and 11 bases from J, with 10 bases in between. Germline V gene lookup returns CDR1 LNHNV and CDR2 YYDKDF (reference sequence). CDR3 in amino acids: CATSSGPTAFF. In DNA, the CDR3 is TGTGCCACCAGCAGTGGACCAACGGCTTTCTTT.